These T cell receptor beta chains were read from a single sample in a study of shared T cell receptors in the human thymus. Assay: immunoSEQ multiplex PCR; the TCRdb copy retains only in-frame clones and omits some. This sample has 500,000 to 850,000 clones, with around 87% found just once. The sample was also linked to a second study, of human thymus T cells.

Sequencing used thymocytes. These receptors were collected from a boy in the first two years of life with a congenital heart defect. Both conserved end residues are part of each CDR3. Fields, in order: D gene, clone size, V gene, J gene, CDR3 length, CDR3 protein, CDR3 DNA. The D gene is left open where the match is weak. Clone size is shown for a subset of rows, as once, few, many or a class of expanded clone.

NA	NA	TRBV6-1	TRBJ1-2	14	CASSDGGAGYGYTF	TGTGCCAGCAGTGATGGGGGGGCAGGCTATGGCTACACCTTC
TRBD1	NA	TRBV7-9	TRBJ2-7	11	CASSSRQGWNF	TGTGCCAGCAGCTCCCGACAGGGTTGGAACTTC
TRBD2	NA	TRBV2	TRBJ2-1	16	CASIPAGGSSYNEQFF	TGTGCCAGCATTCCAGCGGGGGGTTCCTCCTACAATGAGCAGTTCTTC
NA	NA	TRBV25-1	TRBJ2-5	15	CASSEIASRGETQYF	TGTGCCAGCAGTGAAATAGCGTCTCGGGGGGAGACCCAGTACTTC
TRBD1	NA	TRBV12-5	TRBJ2-3	21	CASGSHHDRGPLSFYTDTQYF	TGTGCTAGTGGTTCCCACCATGACAGGGGGCCTCTGTCCTTTTACACAGATACGCAGTATTTT
NA	NA	TRBV5-1	TRBJ1-1	14	CASSADRMNTEAFF	TGCGCCAGCAGTGCCGACAGGATGAACACTGAAGCTTTCTTT
TRBD2	NA	TRBV5-4	TRBJ2-7	13	CASSSPGGYEQYF	TGTGCCAGCAGCTCCCCGGGGGGCTACGAGCAGTACTTC
TRBD1	NA	TRBV27	TRBJ1-1	17	CASSLLGQAYKNTEAFF	TGTGCCAGCAGTTTATTAGGACAGGCATATAAGAACACTGAAGCTTTCTTT
NA	NA	TRBV18	TRBJ2-7	15	CASSPAYGGGYEQYF	TGTGCCAGCTCACCAGCGTACGGGGGTGGCTACGAGCAGTACTTC
TRBD1	once	TRBV5-8	TRBJ1-4	14	CASSFRTGHEKLFF	TGTGCCAGCAGCTTCCGGACAGGTCATGAAAAACTGTTTTTT
TRBD1	once	TRBV6-5	TRBJ1-2	13	CASRPGTGYGYTF	TGTGCCAGCAGGCCCGGGACAGGCTATGGCTACACCTTC
TRBD1	NA	TRBV15	TRBJ1-2	17	CATSREGRDRADYGYTF	TGTGCCACCAGCAGAGAAGGTCGAGACAGGGCGGACTATGGCTACACCTTC
NA	NA	TRBV28	TRBJ1-2	13	CASSYREANGYTF	TGTGCCAGCTCGTACAGGGAAGCAAATGGCTACACCTTC
TRBD1	once	TRBV5-8	TRBJ2-1	15	CASSLLTGGCNEQFF	TGTGCCAGCAGCCTCCTGACAGGGGGGTGCAATGAGCAGTTCTTC
NA	NA	TRBV19	TRBJ2-3	15	CASSIAGRSTDTQYF	TGTGCCAGTAGTATCGCAGGGAGGAGCACAGATACGCAGTATTTT
NA	NA	TRBV4-3	TRBJ2-7	15	CASSQDPGWPYEQYF	TGCGCCAGCAGCCAAGACCCAGGGTGGCCCTACGAGCAGTACTTC
TRBD1	NA	TRBV15	TRBJ2-5	14	CATSRNRGIETQYF	TGTGCCACCAGCAGAAACAGGGGTATAGAGACCCAGTACTTC